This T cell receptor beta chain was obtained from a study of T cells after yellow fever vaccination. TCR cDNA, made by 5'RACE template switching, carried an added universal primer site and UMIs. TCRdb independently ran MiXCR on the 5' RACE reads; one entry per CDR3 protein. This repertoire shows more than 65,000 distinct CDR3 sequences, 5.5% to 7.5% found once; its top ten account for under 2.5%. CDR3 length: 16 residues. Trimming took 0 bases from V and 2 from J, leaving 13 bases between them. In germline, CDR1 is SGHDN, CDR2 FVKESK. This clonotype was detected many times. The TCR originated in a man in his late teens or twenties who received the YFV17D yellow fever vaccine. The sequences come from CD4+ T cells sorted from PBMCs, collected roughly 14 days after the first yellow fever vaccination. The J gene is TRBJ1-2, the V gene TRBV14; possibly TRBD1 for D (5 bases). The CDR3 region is CASSQERGGKNYGYTF. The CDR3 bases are TGTGCCAGCAGCCAAGAGAGGGGCGGGAAGAACTATGGCTACACCTTC. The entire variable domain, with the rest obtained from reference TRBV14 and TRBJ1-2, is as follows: EAGVTQFPSHSVIEKGQTVTLRCDPISGHDNLYWYRRVMGKEIKFLLHFVKESKQDESGMPNNRFLAERTGGTYSTLKVQPAELEDSGVYFCASSQERGGKNYGYTFGSGTRLTVV.